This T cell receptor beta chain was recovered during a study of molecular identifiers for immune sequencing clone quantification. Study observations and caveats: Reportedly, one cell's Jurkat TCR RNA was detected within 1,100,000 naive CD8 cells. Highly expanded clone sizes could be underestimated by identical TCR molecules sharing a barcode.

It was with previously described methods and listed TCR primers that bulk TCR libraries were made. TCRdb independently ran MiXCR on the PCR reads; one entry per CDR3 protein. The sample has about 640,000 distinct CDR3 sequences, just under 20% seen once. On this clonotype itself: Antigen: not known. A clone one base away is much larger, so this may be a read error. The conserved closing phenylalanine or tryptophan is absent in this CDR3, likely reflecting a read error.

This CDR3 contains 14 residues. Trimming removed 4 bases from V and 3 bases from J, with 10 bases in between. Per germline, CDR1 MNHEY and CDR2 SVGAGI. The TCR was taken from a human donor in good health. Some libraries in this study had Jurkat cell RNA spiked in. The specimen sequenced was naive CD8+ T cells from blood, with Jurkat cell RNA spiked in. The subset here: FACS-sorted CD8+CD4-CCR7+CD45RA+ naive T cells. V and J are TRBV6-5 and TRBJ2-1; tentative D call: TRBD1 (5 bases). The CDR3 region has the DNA TGTGCCAGCAGTTTCGGGCAGGGCTACAATGAGCAGTTCTAC. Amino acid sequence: CASSFGQGYNEQFY.